This passage covers 12 T cell receptor beta chains from one sample sequenced in a study of blood T cell repertoires in COVID-19. TCRdb's table, derived via immunoSEQ multiplex PCR, lists solely in-frame clones and lacks some. The table includes under 250,000 clones, 88% detected once. Sequencing input: peripheral blood. The receptors here all came from a man of 80 years or more with acute or convalescent COVID-19.

The chain links TRBV18 to TRBJ2-2; tentative D call: TRBD2 (6 bases). Germline-derived CDR1 and CDR2 are KGHSH and LQKENI. V lost 1 base to trimming and J lost 7 bases, with 16 bases between them. The CDR3 has 16 amino acids. The CDR3 DNA follows: TGTGCCAGCTCACCACAAGGTAGCGGACGGGACGGGGAGCTGTTTTTT. Encoded protein: CASSPQGSGRDGELFF. The entire variable domain, with the rest obtained from reference TRBV18 and TRBJ2-2, is as follows: NAGVMQNPRHLVRRRGQEARLRCSPMKGHSHVYWYRQLPEEGLKFMVYLQKENIIDESGMPKERFSAEFPKEGPSILRIQQVVRGDSAAYFCASSPQGSGRDGELFFGEGSRLTVL.

The chain has TRBV5-4 and TRBJ1-2; TRBD1 matches 9 bases. V shed 5 bases and J 6 bases; nucleotides not matched to a gene: 17. There are 17 residues in the CDR3. Germline V gene data show CDR1 as SGHNT and CDR2 as YYREEE (reference sequence). Here the CDR3 DNA reads TGTGCCAGCAGGTCCGGGACAGGGCTAGGGGGGGTTCATGGCTACACCTTC. Residues: CASRSGTGLGGVHGYTF. Full variable domain (remainder filled in from reference TRBV5-4 and TRBJ1-2): ETGVTQSPTHLIKTRGQQVTLRCSSQSGHNTVSWYQQALGQGPQFIFQYYREEENGRGNFPPRFSGLQFPNYSSELNVNALELDDSALYLCASRSGTGLGGVHGYTFGSGTRLTVV.

The J gene is TRBJ2-3, the V gene TRBV7-2; 12 bases map to TRBD2. The V gene's germline CDR1 is SGHTA and CDR2 FQGNSA. This CDR3 spans 16 amino acids. The J segment lost 0 bases and the V segment lost 3 bases, leaving 1 base of the junction unmatched. CDR3 nucleotides: TGTGCCAGCAGCTTTCTAGCGGGGGGGAGCACAGATACGCAGTATTTT. This gives the protein CASSFLAGGSTDTQYF.

The chain uses TRBV19 and TRBJ2-1; 12 bases are shared with TRBD2. CDR3 size: 15 residues. V was pared by 5 bases and J by 4 bases, with 3 bases of the junction left unmatched. CDR1 LNHDA and CDR2 SQIVND come from the germline V gene (reference sequence). The CDR3 DNA sequence: TGTGCCAGTAGTTCTAGCGGGGGGGTGTACAATGAGCAGTTCTTC. Encoded protein: CASSSSGGVYNEQFF.

This clone was seen only a few times. V is TRBV6-5 and J is TRBJ1-5; 9 bases match TRBD1. The CDR3 is 15 residues long. With 6 bases clipped from V and 6 bases from J, the junction kept 9 bases outside the gene matches. Germline-derived CDR1 and CDR2 are MNHEY and SVGAGI. This CDR3 is CASRRTGGDGQPQHF. The CDR3 bases are TGTGCCAGCAGACGCACAGGGGGCGATGGTCAGCCCCAGCATTTT.

The J gene is TRBJ2-6, the V gene TRBV5-6, with a weak D call TRBD2 (6 bases). The V end lost 3 bases, the J end lost 15 bases, and 16 bases lay between the germline ends. Germline loops: CDR1 SGHDT, CDR2 YYEEEE. The length of the CDR3 is 13 residues. The CDR3 DNA reads TGTGCCAGCAGCTCACAAATCGGGCGGGGCCTGACTTTC. Its protein product is CASSSQIGRGLTF. Full variable domain (remainder filled in from reference TRBV5-6 and TRBJ2-6): DAGVTQSPTHLIKTRGQQVTLRCSPKSGHDTVSWYQQALGQGPQFIFQYYEEEERQRGNFPDRFSGHQFPNYSSELNVNALLLGDSALYLCASSSQIGRGLTFGAGSRLTVL.

This sequence joins TRBV7-9 and TRBJ2-7; possible D gene TRBD1, 6 bases. Germline V gene lookup returns CDR1 SEHNR and CDR2 FQNEAQ (reference sequence). The CDR3 spans 13 residues. V lost 5 bases and J lost 2, with 10 bases in between. CDR3 nucleotide sequence: TGTGCCAGCAGCCAAGGACAGACCTACGAGCAGTACTTC. This encodes CASSQGQTYEQYF.

This chain links TRBV5-1 with TRBJ2-5; 8 bases align to TRBD2. This CDR3 region has 18 residues. The germline V gene has CDR1 SGHRS and CDR2 YFSETQ. V gave up 0 bases and J gave up 5 bases; unmatched junction bases: 15. CDR3 sequence (DNA): TGCGCCAGCAGCTTGGTCTCCGATATGAGAGGGACTAGGGAGACCCAGTACTTC. Translation gives CASSLVSDMRGTRETQYF.

The V call is TRBV5-1, the J call TRBJ2-7; TRBD2 is a possible D gene (6 bases). V lost 4 bases to trimming and J lost 3 bases, with 14 bases between them. There are 14 residues in the CDR3. Germline V gene lookup returns CDR1 SGHRS and CDR2 YFSETQ. CDR3 sequence (DNA): TGCGCCAGCAGCAAGGCGGGGATGAACTACGAGCAGTACTTC. It is translated as CASSKAGMNYEQYF.

The J gene is TRBJ1-6, the V gene TRBV7-9, with TRBD1 identical over 10 bases. Germline-derived CDR1 and CDR2 are SEHNR and FQNEAQ (reference sequence). Trimming took 4 bases from V and 6 from J; bases not matched to a gene: 6. The CDR3 has 16 amino acids. The CDR3 loop reads CASSYDRGLGNSPLHF. The CDR3 nucleotides are TGTGCCAGCAGCTACGACAGGGGGCTCGGTAATTCACCCCTCCACTTT. The variable domain in full, completed from reference TRBV7-9 and TRBJ1-6, reads DTGVSQNPRHKITKRGQNVTFRCDPISEHNRLYWYRQTLGQGPEFLTYFQNEAQLEKSRLLSDRFSAERPKGSFSTLEIQRTEQGDSAMYLCASSYDRGLGNSPLHFGNGTRLTVT.

CDR3 loop: CASSEILQKAGREKLFF. The CDR3 DNA follows: TGTGCCAGCAGTGAAATCCTCCAAAAGGCAGGCCGTGAAAAACTGTTTTTT. The chain recombines TRBV2 with TRBJ1-4; D not certain. The CDR3 contains 17 residues. The germline gives CDR1 SNHLY, CDR2 FYNNEI. V lost 2 bases to trimming and J lost 7 bases, with 20 bases between them.

The V call is TRBV14, the J call TRBJ1-3; D not resolved. Germline lookup yields CDR1 SGHDN and CDR2 FVKESK. This CDR3 has 16 amino acids. V lost 2 bases to trimming and J lost 4 bases, with 15 bases between them. The DNA for the CDR3 is TGTGCCAGCAGCCAAAAGTTTGGGGAGACCGGAAACACCATATATTTT. Encoded protein: CASSQKFGETGNTIYF. The variable domain in full, with the rest retrieved from reference TRBV14 and TRBJ1-3, is EAGVTQFPSHSVIEKGQTVTLRCDPISGHDNLYWYRRVMGKEIKFLLHFVKESKQDESGMPNNRFLAERTGGTYSTLKVQPAELEDSGVYFCASSQKFGETGNTIYFGEGSWLTVV.